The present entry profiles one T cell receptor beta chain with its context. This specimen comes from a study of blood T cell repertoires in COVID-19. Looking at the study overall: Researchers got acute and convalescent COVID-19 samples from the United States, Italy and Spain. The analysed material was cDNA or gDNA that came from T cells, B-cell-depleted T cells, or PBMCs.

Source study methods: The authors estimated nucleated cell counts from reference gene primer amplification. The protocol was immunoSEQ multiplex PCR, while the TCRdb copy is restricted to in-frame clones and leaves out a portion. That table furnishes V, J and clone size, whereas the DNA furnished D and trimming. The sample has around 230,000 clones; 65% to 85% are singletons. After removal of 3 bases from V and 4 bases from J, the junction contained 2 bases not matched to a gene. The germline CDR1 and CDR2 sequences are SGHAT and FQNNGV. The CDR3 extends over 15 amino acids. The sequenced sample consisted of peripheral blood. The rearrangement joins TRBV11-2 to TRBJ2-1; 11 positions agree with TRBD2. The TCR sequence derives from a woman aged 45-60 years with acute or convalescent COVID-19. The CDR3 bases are TGTGCCAGCAGCTTGGGACTAGCGGATTACAATGAGCAGTTCTTC. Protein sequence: CASSLGLADYNEQFF.